The 6 T cell receptor beta chains below all came from one sample that was sequenced in a study of CD8 T cells in Susac syndrome. Reverse transcription of roughly 0.5 to 1 ug RNA was carried out with random hexamers. TCRdb analysed the immunoSEQ multiplex PCR reads with MiXCR anew, one entry per CDR3 protein. The sample yields 250,000 to 300,000 distinct CDR3 sequences, over 75% seen once. Sequencing input: CD8+ T cells from PBMCs. Source of these receptors: a human donor with multiple sclerosis.

This chain links TRBV12-3 or TRBV12-4 with TRBJ1-5; maybe TRBD1 (6 bases). This CDR3 has 14 amino acids. Trimming left V 3 bases short and J 9 bases short, with 15 bases between. The CDR3 DNA is TGTGCCAGCAGTTTCAGGACAGCCCCTTGGCCCCAGCATTTT. Its translation is CASSFRTAPWPQHF.

The CDR3: CSAREKGQLSGETQYF. The CDR3 coding sequence is TGCAGTGCTAGAGAAAAGGGACAGCTCTCCGGTGAGACCCAGTACTTC. The V call is TRBV20-1, the J call TRBJ2-5, with 7 bases fitting TRBD1. This CDR3 comprises 16 residues. Germline CDR1 reads DFQATT; CDR2 reads SNEGSKA (reference sequence). V lost 0 bases, J lost 5 bases, and 12 bases stayed unmatched.

This clonotype was seen a few times. V gene TRBV6-1 combines with J gene TRBJ2-7; 12 nucleotides align to TRBD1. The V gene end was trimmed by 7 bases and the J gene end by 6 bases; junction bases not matched to a gene: 4. CDR1 and CDR2 (germline): MNHNS, SASEGT. This CDR3 has 13 amino acids. The CDR3 spells CASTGQGAVEQYF. The CDR3 DNA follows: TGTGCCAGCACGGGACAGGGGGCGGTCGAGCAGTACTTC.

The V call is TRBV20-1, the J call TRBJ2-7; 11 bases fit TRBD2. The CDR3 consists of 18 residues. From germline, CDR1 is DFQATT and CDR2 SNEGSKA (reference sequence). Germline trimming cut 3 bases from V and 2 bases from J; bases unmatched to any gene: 15. The chain's CDR3 is CSASTLNLLAGGPYEQYF. CDR3 DNA sequence: TGCAGTGCTAGCACACTAAACCTCCTAGCGGGGGGCCCCTACGAGCAGTACTTC.

This chain joins TRBV19 and TRBJ1-6; D is possibly TRBD1 (5 bases). Germline values: CDR1 LNHDA, CDR2 SQIVND (reference sequence). The CDR3 loop spans 12 amino acids. The V end lost 7 bases, the J end lost 7 bases, and 8 bases lay between the germline ends. Here the CDR3 DNA reads TGTGCCAGTAAGGAGGGGAATTCACCCCTCCACTTT. Its protein product is CASKEGNSPLHF.

The rearrangement joins TRBV11-1 to TRBJ2-2; maybe TRBD1 (5 bases). The CDR3 covers 16 residues. Germline CDR1 SGHAT, CDR2 FQDESV (reference sequence). V was shortened by 6 bases and J by 1 base, with 15 bases between the two germline ends. The CDR3 spells CASREDTVGNTGELFF. The DNA for the CDR3 is TGTGCCAGCAGAGAGGACACCGTGGGGAACACCGGGGAGCTGTTTTTT. Combining the CDR3 with reference TRBV11-1 and TRBJ2-2 gives the whole variable domain EAEVAQSPRYKITEKSQAVAFWCDPISGHATLYWYRQILGQGPELLVQFQDESVVDDSQLPKDRFSAERLKGVDSTLKIQPAELGDSAMYLCASREDTVGNTGELFFGEGSRLTVL.